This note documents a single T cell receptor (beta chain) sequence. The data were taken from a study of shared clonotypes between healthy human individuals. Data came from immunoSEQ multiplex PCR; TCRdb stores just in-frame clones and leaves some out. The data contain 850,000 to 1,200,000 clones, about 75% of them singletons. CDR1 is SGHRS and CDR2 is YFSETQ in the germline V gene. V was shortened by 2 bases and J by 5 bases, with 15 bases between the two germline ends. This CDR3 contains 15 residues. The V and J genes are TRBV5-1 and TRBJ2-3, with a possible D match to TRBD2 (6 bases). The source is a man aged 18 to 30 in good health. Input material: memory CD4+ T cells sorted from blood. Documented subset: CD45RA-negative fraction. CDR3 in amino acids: CASSLMGGGVDTQYF. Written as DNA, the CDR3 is TGCGCCAGCAGCTTAATGGGGGGAGGAGTAGATACGCAGTATTTT.